The 17 T cell receptor beta chains listed next were all sequenced from one sample in a study of regulatory T cells in long-lasting Graves disease. Arm-PCR of CDR3 regions with iRepertoire HTBI primers generated TCR beta libraries. TCRdb recomputed calls from the multiplex PCR reads with MiXCR, one row per CDR3 protein. The sample lists more than 400,000 distinct CDR3 sequences; roughly 15% were seen once. Time point noted: newly diagnosed GD, antithyroid drugs for less than 3 months. RNA extracted from PBMCs served as the sequencing template. This sample was also put to use in a study of T cells in Graves' hyperthyroidism and ophthalmopathy.

Here the sequenced sample was peripheral blood mononuclear cells (PBMCs), taken at new diagnosis, from a patient treated with antithyroid drugs. The receptors were gathered from a woman aged 25 to 39 with Graves disease.

Many counts were recorded for this clonotype. This chain uses TRBV3-1 with TRBJ2-7; D tentatively fits TRBD1 or TRBD2 (9 bases each). This CDR3 is 19 amino acids long. Germline CDR1 is LGHDT and CDR2 is YNNKEL (reference sequence). Trimming stripped 4 bases from V and 2 bases from J, with 27 bases between. CDR3 loop: CASSPSRDRAPSGAYEQYF. CDR3 in DNA: TGTGCCAGCAGCCCATCCCGGGACAGGGCACCTAGCGGGGCCTACGAGCAGTACTTC.

This clonotype was observed at least ten times. The V gene is TRBV27, the J gene TRBJ1-1, with 11 bases that match TRBD1. J was trimmed by 11 bases and V by 1 base; bases with no gene match: 3. CDR3 length equals 13 residues. Germline CDR1 is MNHEY and CDR2 is SMNVEV (reference sequence). The CDR3 protein is CASSLWDRGLAFF. CDR3 in DNA: TGTGCCAGCAGTTTATGGGACAGGGGGTTGGCTTTCTTT.

This sequence joins TRBV19 and TRBJ1-5, with D perhaps matching TRBD1 (5 bases). From germline, CDR1 is LNHDA and CDR2 SQIVND (reference sequence). CDR3 length: 16 residues. V was shortened by 3 bases and J by 9 bases, with 21 bases between the two germline ends. The CDR3 loop reads CASSIITSWGPRPQHF. In DNA form, the CDR3 reads TGTGCCAGTAGTATTATCACATCCTGGGGACCTCGGCCCCAGCATTTT.

There are many counts of this clonotype. The gene calls are TRBV3-1 and TRBJ2-1; tentatively, D is TRBD1 (5 bases). This CDR3 has 14 residues. Trimming pared 5 bases from V and 10 bases from J, leaving 18 bases between. Germline V gene data show CDR1 as LGHDT and CDR2 as YNNKEL (reference sequence). The CDR3 loop is CASSSAVRTREQFF. The CDR3 bases are TGTGCCAGCAGCTCAGCCGTGCGGACAAGAGAGCAGTTCTTC.

This clonotype was seen many times. An end of the junction does not agree with germline; a read error may underlie this. The chain uses TRBV7-9 and TRBJ1-1; D remains unclear. Germline loops: CDR1 SEHNR, CDR2 FQNEAQ (reference sequence). The length of the CDR3 is 13 residues. CDR3 nucleotides: TGTGCCAGCAGCTTAGACGGGAACCCTGAAGCTTTCTTT. Translated: CASSLDGNPEAFF.

This clonotype was detected ten times or more. The chain combines TRBV6-2 or TRBV6-3 with TRBJ2-3, with TRBD1 identical over 8 bases. J lost 1 base, V lost 6 bases, and 12 bases had no gene match. CDR1 and CDR2 from the germline V gene are MNHEY and SVGEGT. The CDR3 is made up of 17 amino acids. CDR3 sequence: CASSPGQGQWGTDTQYF. The CDR3 DNA reads as TGTGCCAGCAGCCCCGGACAGGGACAATGGGGCACAGATACGCAGTATTTT.

J is TRBJ2-3 and V is TRBV5-1; possible D gene TRBD2, 6 bases. The germline gives CDR1 SGHRS, CDR2 YFSETQ. The CDR3 totals 15 residues. V lost 0 bases, J lost 3 bases, and 11 bases lay in between. CDR3 sequence (DNA): TGCGCCAGCAGCTTGGGTACCCGGGAGACAGATACGCAGTATTTT. Translated, it gives CASSLGTRETDTQYF.

J is TRBJ2-1 and V is TRBV7-2; 10 bases align to TRBD2. This CDR3 contains 16 residues. Per the germline V gene, CDR1 is SGHTA and CDR2 is FQGNSA. J gave up 2 bases and V 2 bases, and 3 bases lay outside the gene matches. CDR3 loop: CASSLPSGRAYNEQFF. The CDR3 DNA is TGTGCCAGCAGCTTACCTAGCGGGAGAGCCTACAATGAGCAGTTCTTC. Full variable domain (missing parts from reference TRBV7-2 and TRBJ2-1): GAGVSQSPSNKVTEKGKDVELRCDPISGHTALYWYRQSLGQGLEFLIYFQGNSAPDKSGLPSDRFSAERTGGSVSTLTIQRTQQEDSAVYLCASSLPSGRAYNEQFFGPGTRLTVL.

The chain couples TRBV3-1 to TRBJ1-1; 10 bases align to TRBD1. V shed 5 bases and J 0 bases; nucleotides not matched to a gene: 6. CDR3 length equals 16 residues. Germline V gene sequence: CDR1 LGHDT, CDR2 YNNKEL (reference sequence). The chain's CDR3 is CASSWPGQGLNTEAFF. The CDR3 DNA sequence: TGTGCCAGCAGCTGGCCGGGACAGGGGCTGAACACTGAAGCTTTCTTT.

Many counts were recorded for this clonotype. The rearrangement joins TRBV4-2 to TRBJ2-7, with 7 bases identical to TRBD2. The CDR3 spans 15 residues. Germline CDR1 reads LGHNA; CDR2 reads YNFKEQ. V lost 1 base to trimming and J lost 3 bases; unmatched junction nucleotides: 6. For the CDR3, the DNA is TGTGCCAGCAGCCAAGTGGGCGGGAGAGTCTACGAGCAGTACTTC. This gives the protein CASSQVGGRVYEQYF.

This clonotype has ten or more counts. The V and J genes are TRBV29-1 and TRBJ2-5; 14 nucleotides match TRBD2. V was pared by 2 bases and J by 5 bases, with 1 base of the junction left unmatched. Germline loops: CDR1 SQVTM, CDR2 ANQGSEA. The CDR3 has 14 residues. The CDR3 here is CSVERTSGGETQYF. CDR3 DNA sequence: TGCAGCGTTGAAAGGACTAGCGGGGGGGAGACCCAGTACTTC.

The chain employs TRBV5-1 and TRBJ2-5, with D tentatively TRBD2 (6 bases). Looked up from germline, CDR1 is SGHRS and CDR2 is YFSETQ. The CDR3 has 13 amino acids. Trimming took off 7 bases at V and 3 bases at J, with 13 bases between the two ends. The CDR3 loop reads CASGGVIKETQYF. The DNA of the CDR3 is TGCGCCAGCGGAGGGGTGATAAAAGAGACCCAGTACTTC.

The table lists this clonotype with many counts. The chain carries TRBV5-1 and TRBJ1-2; D not certain. The CDR3 has 15 amino acids. The V end was cut by 0 bases, the J end by 8 bases, with 17 bases between. Germline loops: CDR1 SGHRS, CDR2 YFSETQ. The CDR3 is CASSLVGSLLQGYTF. The CDR3 coding sequence is TGCGCCAGCAGCTTGGTTGGCAGCTTGCTTCAGGGCTACACCTTC.

The sample holds a few counts of this clonotype. The J gene is TRBJ1-3, the V gene TRBV20-1, with TRBD1 identical over 7 bases. Germline CDR1 reads DFQATT; CDR2 reads SNEGSKA (reference sequence). The CDR3 contains 17 residues. V gave up 3 bases and J gave up 0 bases; unmatched junction bases: 11. Written as DNA, the CDR3 is TGCAGTGCTAGGGTGAATACGGGACAGCTCTCTGGAAACACCATATATTTT. Translated, it gives CSARVNTGQLSGNTIYF.

Ten or more counts support this clonotype. DNA for the CDR3: TGTGCCAGCAGTTTAAGCGGGGAGTTCTACGAGCAGTACTTC. Translation gives CASSLSGEFYEQYF. This rearrangement joins TRBV12-3 or TRBV12-4 to TRBJ2-7; 7 nucleotides line up with TRBD2. The CDR3 length is 14 residues. V lost 2 bases and J lost 3; bases outside the gene matches: 4.

This clonotype was detected ten times or more. The V and J genes are TRBV27 and TRBJ1-1; no definite D call. The CDR3 runs 14 residues. V was shortened by 0 bases and J by 3 bases, with 8 bases between the two germline ends. Germline CDR1 is MNHEY and CDR2 is SMNVEV (reference sequence). Here the CDR3 DNA reads TGTGCCAGCAGTTTATCACAGAGCCACACTGAAGCTTTCTTT. Protein: CASSLSQSHTEAFF.

This clonotype was counted ten times or more. The chain is built from TRBV6-1 and TRBJ2-1, with D perhaps TRBD2 (6 bases). Between the trimmed V and J ends, which lost 8 bases and 6 bases, there was a span of 20 bases. The germline CDR1 and CDR2 sequences are MNHNS and SASEGT. The CDR3 covers 15 residues. CDR3 in amino acids: CASWAPGGPGNEQFF. CDR3 nucleotide sequence: TGTGCCAGCTGGGCACCAGGAGGGCCGGGCAATGAGCAGTTCTTC.